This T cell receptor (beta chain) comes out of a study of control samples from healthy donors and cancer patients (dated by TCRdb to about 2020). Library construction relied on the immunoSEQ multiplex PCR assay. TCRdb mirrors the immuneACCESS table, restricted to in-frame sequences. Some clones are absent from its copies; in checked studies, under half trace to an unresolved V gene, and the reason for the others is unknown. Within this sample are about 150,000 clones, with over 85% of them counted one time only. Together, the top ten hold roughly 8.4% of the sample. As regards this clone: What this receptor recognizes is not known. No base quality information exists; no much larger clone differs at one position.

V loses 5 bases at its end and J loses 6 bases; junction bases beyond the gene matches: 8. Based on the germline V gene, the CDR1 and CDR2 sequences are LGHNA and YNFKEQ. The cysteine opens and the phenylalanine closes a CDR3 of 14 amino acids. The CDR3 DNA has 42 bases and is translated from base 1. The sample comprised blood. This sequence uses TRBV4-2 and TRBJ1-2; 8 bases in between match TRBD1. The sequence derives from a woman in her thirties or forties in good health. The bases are TGTGCCAGCAGCATGGCAGGGGGCCGCGATGGCTACACCTTC. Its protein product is CASSMAGGRDGYTF.